This TCR beta chain was captured by sequencing in a study of spatial heterogeneity in lung cancer. General study results and limits: Circulating ubiquitous expanded tumor TCRs were observed more frequently at resection than at follow-up.

Germline assignment: CDR1 ENHRY and CDR2 SYGVKD. This CDR3 is built from 12 residues. With V trimmed by 7 bases and J by 3 bases, 2 bases remained unmatched. TCRdb passed the 5' RACE reads through MiXCR, listing each CDR3 protein once. The table has approximately 27,000 distinct CDR3 sequences, 4.5% to 7.5% seen once. Time point given: blood at routine non-recurrence follow-up after resection. Unsorted samples of tumor, nontumor lung or frozen PBMC had their whole RNA sequenced. Many counts were recorded for this clonotype. Its target is unknown. This rearrangement joins TRBV10-3 to TRBJ2-7, with TRBD1 identical over 8 bases. This sequence was found in a male donor with early-stage non-small cell lung cancer. The material sequenced was PBMCs, taken at follow-up. The CDR3 loop is CAINTGGYEQYF. The DNA for the CDR3 is TGTGCCATCAATACAGGGGGCTACGAGCAGTACTTC.